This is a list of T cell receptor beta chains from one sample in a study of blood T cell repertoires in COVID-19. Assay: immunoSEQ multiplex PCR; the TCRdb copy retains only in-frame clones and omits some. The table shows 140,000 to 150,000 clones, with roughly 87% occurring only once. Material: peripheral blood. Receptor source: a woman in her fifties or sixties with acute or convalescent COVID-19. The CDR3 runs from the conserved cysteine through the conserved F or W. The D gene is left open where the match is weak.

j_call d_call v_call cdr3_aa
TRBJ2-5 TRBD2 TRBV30 CAWNRGLAGGETQYF
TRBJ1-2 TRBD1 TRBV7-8 CASSHRQGAGYTF
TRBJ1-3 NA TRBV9 CASSVVGGRRNTIYF
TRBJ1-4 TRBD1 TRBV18 CASSPSRGQANEKLFF
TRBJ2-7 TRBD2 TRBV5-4 CASSLEVTSGEQYF
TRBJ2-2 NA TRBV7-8 CASSLVEGVWNTGELFF
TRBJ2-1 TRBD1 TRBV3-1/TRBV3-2 CASSQPGTAYNEQFF
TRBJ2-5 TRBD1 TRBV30 CAWGQGLGTQYF
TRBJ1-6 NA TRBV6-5 CASPLTGEKSPLHF
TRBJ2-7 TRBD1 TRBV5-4 CASTEIDRGLTEQYF
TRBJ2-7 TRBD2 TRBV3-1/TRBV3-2 CASSYGTSGSYEQYF
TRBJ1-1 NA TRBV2 CASSDNGGYTEAFF
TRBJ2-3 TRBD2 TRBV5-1 CASSILAGGTDTQYF
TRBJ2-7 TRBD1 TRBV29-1 CSARDRELGEQYF
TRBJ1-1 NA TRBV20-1 CSARDWEEAFF
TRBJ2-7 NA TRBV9 CASSVEGVTYEQYF
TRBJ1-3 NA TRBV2 CASLDSFSGNTIYF
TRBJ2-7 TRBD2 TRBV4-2 CASRPTSGGSYEQYF
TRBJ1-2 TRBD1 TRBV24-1 CATSDLGAGGGYTF
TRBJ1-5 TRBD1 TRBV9 CASSAFGTEANQPQHF
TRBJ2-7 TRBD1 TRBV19 CASSSDREDEQYF
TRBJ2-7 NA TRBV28 CASSLYTGVSYEQYF
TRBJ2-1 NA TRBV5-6 CASSFPGVSSYNEQFF
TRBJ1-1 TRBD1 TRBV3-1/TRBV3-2 CASSPDRGGTEAFF
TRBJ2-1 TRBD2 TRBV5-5 CASDSGVSSYNEQFF
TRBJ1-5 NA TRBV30 CAWSWGGLDRNQPQHF
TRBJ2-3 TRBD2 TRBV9 CASTGTSGGDTQYF
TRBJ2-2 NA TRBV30 CAWSVRRRTAPNTGELFF
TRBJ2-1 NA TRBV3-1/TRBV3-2 CASSQGGTGWNEQFF
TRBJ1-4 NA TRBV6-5 CASSNAGDEKLFF
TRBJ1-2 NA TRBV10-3 CAISELQGTNYGYTF
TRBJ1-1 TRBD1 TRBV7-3 CASSLTGDRGRTEAFF
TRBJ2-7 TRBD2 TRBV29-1 CSVEHLGLGRYEQYF
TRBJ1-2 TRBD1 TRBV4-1 CASSQSLTGGRGYTF
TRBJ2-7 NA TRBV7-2 CASRYPGLSIYEQYF
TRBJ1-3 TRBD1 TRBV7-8 CASTLNRGSGNTIYF
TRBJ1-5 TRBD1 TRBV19 CASSRQGGRPQHF
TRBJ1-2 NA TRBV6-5 CASSYSARDGYTF
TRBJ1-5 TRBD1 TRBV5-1 CASSSGTGYQPQHF
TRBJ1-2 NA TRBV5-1 CASRPPDYGYTF